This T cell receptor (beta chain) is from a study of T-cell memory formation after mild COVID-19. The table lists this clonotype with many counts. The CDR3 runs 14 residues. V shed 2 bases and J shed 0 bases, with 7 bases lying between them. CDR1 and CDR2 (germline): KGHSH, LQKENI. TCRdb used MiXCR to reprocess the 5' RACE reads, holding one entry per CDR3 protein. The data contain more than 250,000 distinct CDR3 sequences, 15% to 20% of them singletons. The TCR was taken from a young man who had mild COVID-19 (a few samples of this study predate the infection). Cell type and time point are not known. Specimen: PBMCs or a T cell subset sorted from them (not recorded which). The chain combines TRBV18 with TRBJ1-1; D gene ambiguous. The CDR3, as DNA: TGTGCCAGCTCACCAAGCGGAATGAACACTGAAGCTTTCTTT. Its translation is CASSPSGMNTEAFF. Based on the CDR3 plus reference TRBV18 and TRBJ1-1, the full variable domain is NAGVMQNPRHLVRRRGQEARLRCSPMKGHSHVYWYRQLPEEGLKFMVYLQKENIIDESGMPKERFSAEFPKEGPSILRIQQVVRGDSAAYFCASSPSGMNTEAFFGQGTRLTVV.